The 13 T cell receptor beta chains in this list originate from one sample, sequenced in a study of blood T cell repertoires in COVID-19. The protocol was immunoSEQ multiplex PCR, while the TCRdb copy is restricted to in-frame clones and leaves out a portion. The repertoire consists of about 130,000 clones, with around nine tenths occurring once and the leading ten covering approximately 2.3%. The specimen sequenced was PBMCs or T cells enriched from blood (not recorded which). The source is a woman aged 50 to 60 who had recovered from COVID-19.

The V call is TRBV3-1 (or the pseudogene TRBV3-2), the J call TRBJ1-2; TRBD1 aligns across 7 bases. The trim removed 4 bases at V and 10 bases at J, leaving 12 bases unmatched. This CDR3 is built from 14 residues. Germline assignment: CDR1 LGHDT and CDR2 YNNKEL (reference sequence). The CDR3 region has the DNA TGTGCCAGCAGCCCTTCAGGGGGTCGAATCGTCTACACCTTC. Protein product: CASSPSGGRIVYTF.

CDR3 sequence (DNA): TGTGCCAGCAGCCAGGACAGCCATCCTCTATATGGCTATGGCTACACCTTC. Its protein product is CASSQDSHPLYGYGYTF. This sequence joins TRBV5-4 and TRBJ1-2; D may be TRBD1 (6 bases). Per germline, CDR1 SGHNT and CDR2 YYREEE (reference sequence). Trimming removed 4 bases from V and 4 bases from J, with 23 bases in between. This CDR3 has 17 residues.

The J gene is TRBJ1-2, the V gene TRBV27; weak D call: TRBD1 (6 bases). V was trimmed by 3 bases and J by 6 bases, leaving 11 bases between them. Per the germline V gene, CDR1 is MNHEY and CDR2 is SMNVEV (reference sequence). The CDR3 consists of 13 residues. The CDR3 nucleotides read TGTGCCAGCAGTTTGGGGTCAGGGGATGGCTACACCTTC. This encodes CASSLGSGDGYTF.

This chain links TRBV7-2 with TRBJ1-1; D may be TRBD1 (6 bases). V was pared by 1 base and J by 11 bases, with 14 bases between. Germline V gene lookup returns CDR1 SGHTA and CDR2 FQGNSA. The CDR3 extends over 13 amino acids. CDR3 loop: CASSLGDTLKAFF. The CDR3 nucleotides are TGTGCCAGCAGCTTAGGGGACACCCTGAAGGCTTTCTTT.

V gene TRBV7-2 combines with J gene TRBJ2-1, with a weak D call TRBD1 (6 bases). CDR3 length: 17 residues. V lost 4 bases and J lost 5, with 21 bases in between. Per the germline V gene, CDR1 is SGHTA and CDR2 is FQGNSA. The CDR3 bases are TGTGCCAGCAGCTCCAAAGGGACACTGGGCCTAAACAATGAGCAGTTCTTC. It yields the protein CASSSKGTLGLNNEQFF.

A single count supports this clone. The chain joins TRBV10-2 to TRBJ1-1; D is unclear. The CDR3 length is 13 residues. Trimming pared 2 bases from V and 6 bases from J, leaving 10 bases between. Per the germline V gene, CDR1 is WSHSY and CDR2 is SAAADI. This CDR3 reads CASSEDLRAEAFF. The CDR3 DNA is TGCGCCAGCAGTGAGGACTTACGGGCTGAAGCTTTCTTT.

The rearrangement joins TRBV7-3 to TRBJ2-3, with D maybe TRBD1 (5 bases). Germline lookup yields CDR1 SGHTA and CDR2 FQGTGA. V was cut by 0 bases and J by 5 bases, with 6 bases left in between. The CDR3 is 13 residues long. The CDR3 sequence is CASSLTGEDTQYF. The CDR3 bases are TGTGCCAGCAGCTTAACAGGGGAAGATACGCAGTATTTT. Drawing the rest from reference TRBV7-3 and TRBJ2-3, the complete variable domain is GAGVSQTPSNKVTEKGKYVELRCDPISGHTALYWYRQSLGQGPEFLIYFQGTGAADDSGLPNDRFFAVRPEGSVSTLKIQRTERGDSAVYLCASSLTGEDTQYFGPGTRLTVL.

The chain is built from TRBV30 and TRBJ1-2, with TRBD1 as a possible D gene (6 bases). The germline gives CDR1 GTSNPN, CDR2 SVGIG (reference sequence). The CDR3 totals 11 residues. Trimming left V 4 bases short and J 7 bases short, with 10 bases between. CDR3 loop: CAWNRESGYTF. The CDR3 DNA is TGTGCCTGGAACAGGGAGAGTGGCTACACCTTC.

CDR3 protein: CASSYESGAIQPQHF. The CDR3 DNA reads TGTGCCAGCAGTTACGAGTCAGGGGCTATTCAGCCCCAGCATTTT. The genes are TRBV6-6 and TRBJ1-5; tentatively, D is TRBD1 (6 bases). Trimming cost V 2 bases and J 6 bases, with 14 bases left between them. This CDR3 contains 15 residues. CDR1 and CDR2 from the germline V gene are MNHNY and SVGAGI (reference sequence).

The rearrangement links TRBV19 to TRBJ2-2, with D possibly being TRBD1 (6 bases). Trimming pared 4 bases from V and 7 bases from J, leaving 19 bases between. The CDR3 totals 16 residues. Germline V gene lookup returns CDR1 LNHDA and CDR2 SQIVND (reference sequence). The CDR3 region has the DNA TGTGCCAGTAGTAAAACAGGGACCCGGGGTGGCGGGGAGCTGTTTTTT. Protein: CASSKTGTRGGGELFF. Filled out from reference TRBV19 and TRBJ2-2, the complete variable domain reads DGGITQSPKYLFRKEGQNVTLSCEQNLNHDAMYWYRQDPGQGLRLIYYSQIVNDFQKGDIAEGYSVSREKKESFPLTVTSAQKNPTAFYLCASSKTGTRGGGELFFGEGSRLTVL.

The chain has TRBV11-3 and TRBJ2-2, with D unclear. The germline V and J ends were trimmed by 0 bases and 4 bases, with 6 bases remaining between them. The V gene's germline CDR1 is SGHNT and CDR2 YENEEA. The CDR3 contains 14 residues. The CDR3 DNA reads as TGTGCCAGCAGCTTAGATCCGAGCACCGGGGAGCTGTTTTTT. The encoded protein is CASSLDPSTGELFF.

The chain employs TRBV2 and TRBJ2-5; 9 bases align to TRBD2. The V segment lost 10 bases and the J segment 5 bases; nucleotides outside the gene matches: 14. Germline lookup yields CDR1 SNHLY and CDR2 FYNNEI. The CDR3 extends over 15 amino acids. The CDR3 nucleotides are TGTGCCACCACACTGAGCGGGGGGCTTGGGGAGACCCAGTACTTC. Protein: CATTLSGGLGETQYF.

The CDR3 DNA is TGTGCCAGCAGTTACTCTGGGACTGGGGGAGAGCCCCAGCATTTT. This encodes CASSYSGTGGEPQHF. This rearrangement joins TRBV6-5 to TRBJ1-5, with a tentative D call TRBD1 (5 bases). The V end lost 0 bases, the J end lost 8 bases, and 14 bases lay between the germline ends. The CDR3 is 15 residues long. CDR1 and CDR2 from the germline V gene are MNHEY and SVGAGI.